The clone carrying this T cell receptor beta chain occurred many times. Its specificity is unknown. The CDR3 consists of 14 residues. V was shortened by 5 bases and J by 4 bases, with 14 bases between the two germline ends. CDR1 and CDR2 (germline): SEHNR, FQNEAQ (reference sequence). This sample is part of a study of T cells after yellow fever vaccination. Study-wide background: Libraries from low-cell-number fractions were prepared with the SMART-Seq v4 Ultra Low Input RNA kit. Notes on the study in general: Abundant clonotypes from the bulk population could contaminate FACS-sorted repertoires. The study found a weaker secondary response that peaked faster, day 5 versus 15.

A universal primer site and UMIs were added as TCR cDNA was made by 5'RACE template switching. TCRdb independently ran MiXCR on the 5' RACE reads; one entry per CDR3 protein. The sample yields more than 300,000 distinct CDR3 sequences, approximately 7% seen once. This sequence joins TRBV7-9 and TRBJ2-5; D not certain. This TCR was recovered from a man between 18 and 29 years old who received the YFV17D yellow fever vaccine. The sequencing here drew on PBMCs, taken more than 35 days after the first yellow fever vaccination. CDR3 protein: CASSPSSLGETQYF. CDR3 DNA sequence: TGTGCCAGCAGCCCCTCATCGTTGGGAGAGACCCAGTACTTC.